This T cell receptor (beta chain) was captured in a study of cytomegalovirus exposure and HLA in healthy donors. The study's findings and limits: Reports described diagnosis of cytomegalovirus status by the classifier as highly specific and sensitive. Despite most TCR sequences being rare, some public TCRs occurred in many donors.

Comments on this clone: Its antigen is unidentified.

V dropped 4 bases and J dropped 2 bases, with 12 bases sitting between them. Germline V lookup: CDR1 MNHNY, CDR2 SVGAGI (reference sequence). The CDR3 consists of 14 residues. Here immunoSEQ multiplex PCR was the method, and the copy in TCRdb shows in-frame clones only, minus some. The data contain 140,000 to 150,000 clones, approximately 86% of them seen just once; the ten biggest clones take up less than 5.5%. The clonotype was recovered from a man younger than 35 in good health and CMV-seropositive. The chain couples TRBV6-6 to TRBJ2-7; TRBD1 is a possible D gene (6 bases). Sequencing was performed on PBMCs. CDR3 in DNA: TGTGCCAGCAGTTCCGGGACACCTCCCTACGAGCAGTACTTC. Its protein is CASSSGTPPYEQYF.